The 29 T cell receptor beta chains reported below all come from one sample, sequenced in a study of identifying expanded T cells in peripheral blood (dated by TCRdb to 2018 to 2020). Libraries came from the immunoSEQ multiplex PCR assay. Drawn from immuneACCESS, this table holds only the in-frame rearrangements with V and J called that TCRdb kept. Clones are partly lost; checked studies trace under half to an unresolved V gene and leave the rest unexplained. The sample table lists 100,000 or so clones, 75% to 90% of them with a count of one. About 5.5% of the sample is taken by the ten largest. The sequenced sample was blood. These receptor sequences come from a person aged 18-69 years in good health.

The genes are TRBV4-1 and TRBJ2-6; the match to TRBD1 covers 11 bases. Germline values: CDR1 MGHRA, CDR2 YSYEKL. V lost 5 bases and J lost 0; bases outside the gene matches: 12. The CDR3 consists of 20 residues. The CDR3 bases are TGCGCCAGCAGCTACAAAGGTCGGACAGGGGGCTTCTCTGGGGCCAACGTCCTGACTTTC. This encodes CASSYKGRTGGFSGANVLTF.

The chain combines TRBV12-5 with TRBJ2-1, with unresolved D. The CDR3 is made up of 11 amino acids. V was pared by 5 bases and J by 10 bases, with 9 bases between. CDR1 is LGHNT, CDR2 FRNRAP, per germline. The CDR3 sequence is CASGIQYEQFF. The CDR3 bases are TGTGCTAGTGGTATACAATACGAGCAGTTCTTC.

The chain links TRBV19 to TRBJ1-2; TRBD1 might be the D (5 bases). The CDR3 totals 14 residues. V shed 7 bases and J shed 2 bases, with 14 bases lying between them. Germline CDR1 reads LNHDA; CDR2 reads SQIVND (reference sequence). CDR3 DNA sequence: TGTGCCAGTAAAACTCTGGGGGGGAACTATGGCTACACCTTC. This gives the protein CASKTLGGNYGYTF. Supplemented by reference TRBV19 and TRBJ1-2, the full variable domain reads DGGITQSPKYLFRKEGQNVTLSCEQNLNHDAMYWYRQDPGQGLRLIYYSQIVNDFQKGDIAEGYSVSREKKESFPLTVTSAQKNPTAFYLCASKTLGGNYGYTFGSGTRLTVV.

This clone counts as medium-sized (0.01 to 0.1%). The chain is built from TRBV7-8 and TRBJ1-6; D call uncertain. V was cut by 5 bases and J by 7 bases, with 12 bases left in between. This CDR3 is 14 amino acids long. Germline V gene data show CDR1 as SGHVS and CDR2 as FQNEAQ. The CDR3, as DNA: TGTGCCAGCAGCCCGGCCCCGGCAAATTCACCCCTCCACTTT. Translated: CASSPAPANSPLHF.

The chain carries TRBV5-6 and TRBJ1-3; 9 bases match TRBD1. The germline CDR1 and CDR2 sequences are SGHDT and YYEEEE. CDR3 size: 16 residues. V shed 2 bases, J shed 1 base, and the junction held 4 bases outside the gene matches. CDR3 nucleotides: TGTGCCAGCAGCTTCTGGGACAGGGTTTCTGGAAACACCATATATTTT. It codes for CASSFWDRVSGNTIYF. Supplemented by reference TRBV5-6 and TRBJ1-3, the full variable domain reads DAGVTQSPTHLIKTRGQQVTLRCSPKSGHDTVSWYQQALGQGPQFIFQYYEEEERQRGNFPDRFSGHQFPNYSSELNVNALLLGDSALYLCASSFWDRVSGNTIYFGEGSWLTVV.

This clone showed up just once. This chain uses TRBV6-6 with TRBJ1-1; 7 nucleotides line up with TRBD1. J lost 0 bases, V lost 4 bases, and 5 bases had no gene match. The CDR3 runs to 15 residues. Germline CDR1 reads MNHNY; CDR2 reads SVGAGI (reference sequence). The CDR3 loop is CASSSTGEVNTEAFF. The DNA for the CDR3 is TGTGCCAGCAGTTCCACAGGGGAGGTGAACACTGAAGCTTTCTTT.

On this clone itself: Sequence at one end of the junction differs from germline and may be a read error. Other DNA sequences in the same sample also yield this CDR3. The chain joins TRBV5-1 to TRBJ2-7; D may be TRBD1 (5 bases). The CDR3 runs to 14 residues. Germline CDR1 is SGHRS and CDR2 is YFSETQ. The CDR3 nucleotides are TGTGCCAGCAGTACAGACCCAGGGTTCTACGAGCAGTACTTC. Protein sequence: CASSTDPGFYEQYF.

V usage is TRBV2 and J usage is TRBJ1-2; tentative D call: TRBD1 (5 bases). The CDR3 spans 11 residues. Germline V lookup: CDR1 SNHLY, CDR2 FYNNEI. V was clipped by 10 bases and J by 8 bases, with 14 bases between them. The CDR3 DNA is TGTGCCACCGGGACTTCTGTCGGCTACACCTTC. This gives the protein CATGTSVGYTF.

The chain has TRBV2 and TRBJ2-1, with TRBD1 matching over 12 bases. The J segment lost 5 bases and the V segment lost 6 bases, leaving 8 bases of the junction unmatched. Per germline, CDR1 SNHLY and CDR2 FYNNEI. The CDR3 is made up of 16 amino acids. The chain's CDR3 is CASSKTGQGANNEQFF. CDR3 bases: TGTGCCAGCAGCAAAACGGGACAGGGGGCGAACAATGAGCAGTTCTTC.

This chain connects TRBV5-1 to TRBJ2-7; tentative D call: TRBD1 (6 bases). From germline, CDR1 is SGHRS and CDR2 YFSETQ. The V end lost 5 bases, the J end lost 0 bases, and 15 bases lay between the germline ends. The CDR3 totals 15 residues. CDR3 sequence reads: CASSLQGDSSYEQYF. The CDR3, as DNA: TGCGCCAGCAGTTTACAGGGAGATTCCTCCTACGAGCAGTACTTC.

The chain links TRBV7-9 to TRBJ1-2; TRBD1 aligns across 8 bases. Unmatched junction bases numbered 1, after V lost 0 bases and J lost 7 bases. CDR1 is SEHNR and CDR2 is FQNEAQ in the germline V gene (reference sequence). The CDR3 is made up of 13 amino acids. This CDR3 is CASSLATGVGYTF. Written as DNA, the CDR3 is TGTGCCAGCAGCTTAGCGACAGGGGTTGGCTACACCTTC. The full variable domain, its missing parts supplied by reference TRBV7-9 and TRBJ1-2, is DTGVSQNPRHKITKRGQNVTFRCDPISEHNRLYWYRQTLGQGPEFLTYFQNEAQLEKSRLLSDRFSAERPKGSFSTLEIQRTEQGDSAMYLCASSLATGVGYTFGSGTRLTVV.

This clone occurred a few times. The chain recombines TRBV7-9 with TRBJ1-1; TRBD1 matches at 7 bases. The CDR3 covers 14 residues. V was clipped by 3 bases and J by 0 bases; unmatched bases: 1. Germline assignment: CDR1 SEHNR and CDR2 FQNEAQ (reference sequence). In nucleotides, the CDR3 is TGTGCCAGCAGCTTGGGGACAGTGAACACTGAAGCTTTCTTT. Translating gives CASSLGTVNTEAFF.

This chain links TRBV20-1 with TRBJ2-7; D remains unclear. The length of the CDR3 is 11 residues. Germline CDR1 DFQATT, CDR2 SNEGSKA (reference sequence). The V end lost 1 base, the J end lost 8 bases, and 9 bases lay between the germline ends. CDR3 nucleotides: TGCAGTGCTAGAGCAGACACCCAGCAGTACTTC. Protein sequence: CSARADTQQYF.

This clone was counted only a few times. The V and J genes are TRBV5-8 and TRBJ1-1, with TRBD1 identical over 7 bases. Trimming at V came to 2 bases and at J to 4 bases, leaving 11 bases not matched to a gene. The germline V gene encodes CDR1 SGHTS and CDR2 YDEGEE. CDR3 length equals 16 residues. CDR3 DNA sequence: TGTGCCAGCAGCTTCTCTACAGGGGTGGTAAGCACTGAAGCTTTCTTT. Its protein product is CASSFSTGVVSTEAFF.

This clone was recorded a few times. This CDR3 is CASNRGPNTEAFF. As DNA, the CDR3 is TGCGCCAGCAATAGGGGCCCGAACACTGAAGCTTTCTTT. The rearrangement joins TRBV5-1 to TRBJ1-1, with TRBD1 as a possible D gene (5 bases). There are 13 residues in the CDR3. The V gene lost 6 bases and the J gene lost 1 base, with 10 bases spanning the gap. Germline loops: CDR1 SGHRS, CDR2 YFSETQ.

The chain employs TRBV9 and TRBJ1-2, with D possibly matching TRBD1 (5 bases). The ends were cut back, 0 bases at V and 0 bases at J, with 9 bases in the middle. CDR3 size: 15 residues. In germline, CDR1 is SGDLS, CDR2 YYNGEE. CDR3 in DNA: TGTGCCAGCAGCGTAGTTGGGACCGCTAACTATGGCTACACCTTC. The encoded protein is CASSVVGTANYGYTF.

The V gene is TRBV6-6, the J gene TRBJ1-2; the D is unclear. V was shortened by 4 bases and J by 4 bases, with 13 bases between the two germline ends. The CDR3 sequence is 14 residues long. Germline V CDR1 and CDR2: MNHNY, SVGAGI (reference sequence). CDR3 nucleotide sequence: TGTGCCAGCAGTTTCGCGGGGTTTGGCTATGGCTACACCTTC. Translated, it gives CASSFAGFGYGYTF.

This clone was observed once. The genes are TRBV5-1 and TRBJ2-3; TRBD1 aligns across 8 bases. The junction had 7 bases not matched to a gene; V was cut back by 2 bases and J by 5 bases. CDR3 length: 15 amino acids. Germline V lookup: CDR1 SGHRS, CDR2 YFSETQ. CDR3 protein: CASSLGQGWLDTQYF. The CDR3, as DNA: TGCGCCAGCAGCTTAGGACAGGGTTGGTTAGATACGCAGTATTTT.

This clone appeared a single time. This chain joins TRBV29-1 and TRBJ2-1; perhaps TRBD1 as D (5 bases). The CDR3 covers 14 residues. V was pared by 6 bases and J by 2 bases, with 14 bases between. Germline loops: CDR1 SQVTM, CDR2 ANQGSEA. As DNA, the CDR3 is TGCAGCGTCAACAGGAACTTGGCCTACAATGAGCAGTTCTTC. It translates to CSVNRNLAYNEQFF.

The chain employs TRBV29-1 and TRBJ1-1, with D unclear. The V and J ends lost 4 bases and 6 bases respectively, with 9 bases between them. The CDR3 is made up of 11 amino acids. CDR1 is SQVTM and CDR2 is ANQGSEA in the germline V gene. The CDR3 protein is CSVGVRAEAFF. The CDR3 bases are TGCAGCGTTGGGGTTAGGGCTGAAGCTTTCTTT.

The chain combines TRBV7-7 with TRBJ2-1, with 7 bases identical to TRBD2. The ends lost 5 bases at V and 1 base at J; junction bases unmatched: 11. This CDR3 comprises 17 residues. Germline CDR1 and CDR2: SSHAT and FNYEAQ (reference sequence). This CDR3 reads CASSELWRERSYNEQFF. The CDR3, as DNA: TGTGCCAGCAGCGAACTTTGGCGGGAGAGATCCTACAATGAGCAGTTCTTC.

CDR3 in DNA: TGTGCCAGCAGGCCCCCGCCAGGGGGAGTTTATAATGAAAAACTGTTTTTT. Protein sequence: CASRPPPGGVYNEKLFF. The chain links TRBV28 to TRBJ1-4, with 7 bases fitting TRBD1. The ends lost 6 bases at V and 4 bases at J; junction bases unmatched: 14. The germline CDR1 and CDR2 sequences are MDHEN and SYDVKM. This CDR3 has 17 amino acids.

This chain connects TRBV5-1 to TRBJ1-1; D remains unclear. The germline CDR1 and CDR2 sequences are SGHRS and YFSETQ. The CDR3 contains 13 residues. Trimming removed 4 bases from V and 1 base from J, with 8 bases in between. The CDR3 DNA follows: TGCGCCAGCAGCGTACAGCAGAACACTGAAGCTTTCTTT. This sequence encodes CASSVQQNTEAFF. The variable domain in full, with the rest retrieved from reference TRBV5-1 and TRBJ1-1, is KAGVTQTPRYLIKTRGQQVTLSCSPISGHRSVSWYQQTPGQGLQFLFEYFSETQRNKGNFPGRFSGRQFSNSRSEMNVSTLELGDSALYLCASSVQQNTEAFFGQGTRLTVV.

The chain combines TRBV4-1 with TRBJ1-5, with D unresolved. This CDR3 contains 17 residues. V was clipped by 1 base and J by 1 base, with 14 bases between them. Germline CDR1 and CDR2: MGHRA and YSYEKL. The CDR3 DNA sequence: TGCGCCAGCAGCCAAGGCAGCCCGGGTGCCAGCAATCAGCCCCAGCATTTT. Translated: CASSQGSPGASNQPQHF.

CDR3 nucleotide sequence: TGTGCCAGCAGTGAACCGGGACAGGGGATAAATGAGCAGTTCTTC. This translates into CASSEPGQGINEQFF. The rearrangement uses TRBV6-1 and TRBJ2-1, with 10 bases fitting TRBD1. Per the germline V gene, CDR1 is MNHNS and CDR2 is SASEGT. The CDR3 has 15 residues. The trim removed 2 bases at V and 7 bases at J, leaving 5 bases unmatched.

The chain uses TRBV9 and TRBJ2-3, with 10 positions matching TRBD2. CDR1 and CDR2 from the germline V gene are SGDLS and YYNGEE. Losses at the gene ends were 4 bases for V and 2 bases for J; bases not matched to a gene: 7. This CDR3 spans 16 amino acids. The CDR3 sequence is CASSTRLAGDTDTQYF. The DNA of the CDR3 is TGTGCCAGCAGCACCCGCCTAGCGGGAGACACAGATACGCAGTATTTT.

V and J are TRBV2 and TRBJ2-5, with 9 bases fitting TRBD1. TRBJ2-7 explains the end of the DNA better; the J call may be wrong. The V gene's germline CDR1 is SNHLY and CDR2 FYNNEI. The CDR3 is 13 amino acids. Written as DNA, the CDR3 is TGTGCCAGCAGAGGGACAGGGTCCTACGAGCAGTACTTC. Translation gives CASRGTGSYEQYF.

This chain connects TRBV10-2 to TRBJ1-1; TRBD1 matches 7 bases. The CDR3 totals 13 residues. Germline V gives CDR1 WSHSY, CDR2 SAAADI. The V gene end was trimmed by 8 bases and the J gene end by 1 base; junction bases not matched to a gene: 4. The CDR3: CASSRGRNTEAFF. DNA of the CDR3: TGCGCCAGCTCAAGGGGGCGGAACACTGAAGCTTTCTTT.

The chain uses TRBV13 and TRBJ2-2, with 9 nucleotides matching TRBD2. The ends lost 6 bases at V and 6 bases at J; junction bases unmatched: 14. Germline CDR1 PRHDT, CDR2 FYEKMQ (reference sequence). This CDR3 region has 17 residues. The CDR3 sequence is CASRRPAGGASAGELFF. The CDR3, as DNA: TGTGCCAGCAGGCGACCAGCGGGAGGCGCGTCAGCCGGGGAGCTGTTTTTT. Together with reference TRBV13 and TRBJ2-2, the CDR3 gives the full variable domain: AAGVIQSPRHLIKEKRETATLKCYPIPRHDTVYWYQQGPGQDPQFLISFYEKMQSDKGSIPDRFSAQQFSDYHSELNMSSLELGDSALYFCASRRPAGGASAGELFFGEGSRLTVL.